The next 18 T cell receptor beta chains were all read from a single sample in a study of T cell responses to AZD1222 COVID-19 vaccine. Sequenced by immunoSEQ multiplex PCR; TCRdb stores in-frame clones only, minus some. The profile shows 150,000 to 200,000 clones, 70% to 90% of them singletons. Source: peripheral blood, taken on day 0 of AZD1222 vaccination. These receptors came from an adult in good health.

V is TRBV4-2 and J is TRBJ1-5; D is ambiguous. Looked up from germline, CDR1 is LGHNA and CDR2 is YNFKEQ. The CDR3 consists of 15 residues. The V and J ends lost 0 bases and 2 bases respectively, with 8 bases between them. The CDR3 region is CASSQDSSRNQPQHF. The CDR3 nucleotides read TGTGCCAGCAGCCAAGATAGTAGCCGCAATCAGCCCCAGCATTTT.

The CDR3 is CASSIDTSGRVQTQYF. CDR3 nucleotides: TGTGCCAGTAGTATAGATACTAGCGGGAGAGTGCAGACCCAGTACTTC. The V gene is TRBV19, the J gene TRBJ2-5; TRBD2 matches at 11 bases. The trim removed 0 bases at V and 6 bases at J, leaving 6 bases unmatched. Germline V CDR1 and CDR2: LNHDA, SQIVND (reference sequence). The CDR3 sequence is 16 residues long.

The chain carries TRBV24-1 and TRBJ1-5, with a possible D match to TRBD1 (5 bases). The CDR3 covers 15 residues. V was shortened by 2 bases and J by 4 bases, with 11 bases between the two germline ends. Germline assignment: CDR1 KGHDR and CDR2 SFDVKD. CDR3 in amino acids: CATSDSGTPNQPQHF. CDR3 sequence (DNA): TGTGCCACCAGTGATTCCGGGACTCCGAATCAGCCCCAGCATTTT.

The chain is built from TRBV25-1 and TRBJ2-5; possibly TRBD1 for D (6 bases). This CDR3 contains 13 residues. V was clipped by 1 base and J by 7 bases, with 10 bases between them. Germline V CDR1 and CDR2: MGHDK, SYGVNS. The DNA for the CDR3 is TGTGCCAGCAGTGAATCAGGGGCAGGGACCCAGTACTTC. Translation gives CASSESGAGTQYF.

This clone was seen just once. This rearrangement joins TRBV24-1 to TRBJ1-2; D gene ambiguous. The CDR3 sequence is 13 residues long. The germline CDR1 and CDR2 sequences are KGHDR and SFDVKD. With 4 bases removed from V and 5 bases from J, the gap between germline ends came to 10 bases. CDR3 coding DNA: TGTGCCACCAGTGACCCCCAGTTTTATGGCTACACCTTC. Translated, it gives CATSDPQFYGYTF.

The chain has TRBV19 and TRBJ2-5; a weak D match, TRBD2 (5 bases). The V gene lost 5 bases and the J gene lost 5 bases, with 12 bases spanning the gap. CDR1 is LNHDA, CDR2 SQIVND, per germline (reference sequence). This CDR3 contains 13 residues. Here the CDR3 DNA reads TGTGCCAGTAGTCCGAGGAGGATGGAGACCCAGTACTTC. This gives the protein CASSPRRMETQYF.

This rearrangement joins TRBV6-2 or TRBV6-3 to TRBJ2-7; D gene unclear. CDR3 size: 11 residues. V lost 5 bases to trimming and J lost 7 bases, with 9 bases between them. From germline, CDR1 is MNHEY and CDR2 SVGEGT. The CDR3 sequence: CASSQLWEQYF. DNA for the CDR3: TGTGCCAGCAGTCAACTCTGGGAGCAGTACTTC.

The gene calls are TRBV7-2 and TRBJ1-5, with no clear D. Per germline, CDR1 SGHTA and CDR2 FQGNSA. V was cut by 1 base and J by 6 bases, with 7 bases left in between. There are 13 residues in the CDR3. The CDR3 spells CASSLVRSQPQHF. CDR3 DNA sequence: TGTGCCAGCAGCTTAGTCAGAAGTCAGCCCCAGCATTTT.

This clone was seen more than once but under ten times. This chain links TRBV28 with TRBJ2-1; 7 nucleotides line up with TRBD1. V lost 4 bases and J lost 13; bases outside the gene matches: 7. CDR3 length: 12 amino acids. Germline V gene data show CDR1 as MDHEN and CDR2 as SYDVKM. CDR3 DNA sequence: TGTGCCAGCAGTTCCGGACAGGCAACTCAGTTCTTC. The encoded protein is CASSSGQATQFF.

This rearrangement joins TRBV4-1 to TRBJ2-4; unclear D gene. Trimming removed 0 bases from V and 0 bases from J, with 15 bases in between. Germline CDR1 and CDR2: MGHRA and YSYEKL. This CDR3 is built from 18 residues. CDR3 sequence: CASSQDQIGGLAKNIQYF. The CDR3 nucleotides are TGCGCCAGCAGCCAAGATCAGATTGGCGGCCTAGCCAAAAACATTCAGTACTTC.

This chain connects TRBV3-1 (or the pseudogene TRBV3-2) to TRBJ1-3; 8 nucleotides align to TRBD1. The CDR3 covers 16 residues. Trimming at V came to 4 bases and at J to 3 bases, leaving 8 bases not matched to a gene. Germline assignment: CDR1 LGHDT and CDR2 YNNKEL (reference sequence). CDR3 nucleotides: TGTGCCAGCAGCCCAGCCGGGACAGGTCATGGAAACACCATATATTTT. Its protein product is CASSPAGTGHGNTIYF.

The chain is built from TRBV7-9 and TRBJ1-1; a possible D gene is TRBD1 (5 bases). Trimming shortened V by 5 bases and J by 6 bases, and 13 bases separated the two germline ends. The CDR3 length is 13 residues. Looked up from germline, CDR1 is SEHNR and CDR2 is FQNEAQ (reference sequence). The DNA for the CDR3 is TGTGCCAGCAGCGTTACAGGCCGGCCTGAAGCTTTCTTT. Its translation is CASSVTGRPEAFF.

V gene TRBV7-9 combines with J gene TRBJ2-3, with TRBD1 matching 9 bases. The CDR3 is 18 residues long. The trim removed 0 bases at V and 3 bases at J, leaving 10 bases unmatched. From germline, CDR1 is SEHNR and CDR2 FQNEAQ (reference sequence). The CDR3 here is CASSLAQPGQGLTDTQYF. For the CDR3, the DNA is TGTGCCAGCAGCTTAGCCCAACCCGGACAGGGGCTGACAGATACGCAGTATTTT.

This chain links TRBV11-2 with TRBJ2-7; 10 bases are shared with TRBD2. V shed 5 bases and J 4 bases; nucleotides not matched to a gene: 5. This CDR3 comprises 14 residues. The germline V gene has CDR1 SGHAT and CDR2 FQNNGV. CDR3 loop: CASSPRTSGYEQYV. The CDR3 coding sequence is TGTGCCAGCAGCCCCCGGACTAGCGGATACGAGCAGTACGTC.

The CDR3 spells CASSLRGLTTGELFF. The CDR3 coding sequence is TGCGCCAGCAGCTTGCGGGGCCTTACCACCGGGGAGCTGTTTTTT. V is TRBV4-1 and J is TRBJ2-2; weak D call: TRBD2 (6 bases). The CDR3 consists of 15 residues. Trimming pared 5 bases from V and 4 bases from J, leaving 14 bases between. Germline V gene data show CDR1 as MGHRA and CDR2 as YSYEKL.

This clone was picked up one time. The V and J genes are TRBV7-2 and TRBJ1-6; D might be TRBD1 (6 bases). The CDR3 is 16 residues long. Trimming removed 2 bases at V and 7 bases at J, with 15 bases between. Germline CDR1 is SGHTA and CDR2 is FQGNSA. The CDR3 spells CASSLIGQTVNSPLHF. The CDR3 region has the DNA TGTGCCAGCAGCTTAATTGGACAGACTGTCAATTCACCCCTCCACTTT.

The chain joins TRBV30 to TRBJ2-3; D is perhaps TRBD1 (6 bases). Looked up from germline, CDR1 is GTSNPN and CDR2 is SVGIG (reference sequence). Between the trimmed V and J ends, which lost 0 bases and 6 bases, there was a span of 22 bases. This CDR3 comprises 17 residues. The CDR3 region has the DNA TGTGCCTGGAGTGTCGGACAGCCCACAGCACACACGGATACGCAGTATTTT. Protein product: CAWSVGQPTAHTDTQYF.

CDR3 coding DNA: TGTGCCAGCCAAAAAAATAGCAATCAGCCCCAGCATTTT. Protein: CASQKNSNQPQHF. This chain joins TRBV27 and TRBJ1-5; D unresolved. Trimming cost V 8 bases and J 0 bases, with 8 bases left between them. The CDR3 contains 13 residues. Germline V gene data show CDR1 as MNHEY and CDR2 as SMNVEV (reference sequence).